This T cell receptor beta chain was recorded in a study of response to subunit inactivated influenza vaccine. MiXCR, run by TCRdb on the RT-PCR reads, gives a single entry per CDR3 protein. The table lists some 550,000 distinct CDR3 sequences, less than 25% of them singletons, with about 3% in the top ten. This sample was also put to use in a study of T cells expressing NK-cell markers. That publication notes: 5'RACE template switching with UMIs produced the TCR beta cDNA. Cells sorted as CD3+CD56+NKG2C+, CD3+CD56+NKG2C- and CD3+CD56-NKG2C+ T cells supplied the TCR beta repertoires. Among eight sequenced donors, seven carried HCMV seropositivity while one was seronegative. About six donors showed dominant NKG2C+ clonotypes comprising roughly 1.0-7.0% of their CD8+ T cells. Expanded NKG2C+ T cell clones had unclear HCMV specificity.

The receptor was derived from a man aged 50-59 years who received an inactivated influenza vaccine. Sequences were derived from CD4+ T cells sorted from PBMCs, sampled about 11 days after vaccination.

CDR3 bases: TGTGCCAGCAGTGTTTGGGGGGGCTACGAGCAGTACTTC. Its translation is CASSVWGGYEQYF. The V and J genes are TRBV12-3 or TRBV12-4 and TRBJ2-7; 7 nucleotides align to TRBD2. The ends lost 5 bases at V and 3 bases at J; junction bases unmatched: 4. The CDR3 covers 13 residues.